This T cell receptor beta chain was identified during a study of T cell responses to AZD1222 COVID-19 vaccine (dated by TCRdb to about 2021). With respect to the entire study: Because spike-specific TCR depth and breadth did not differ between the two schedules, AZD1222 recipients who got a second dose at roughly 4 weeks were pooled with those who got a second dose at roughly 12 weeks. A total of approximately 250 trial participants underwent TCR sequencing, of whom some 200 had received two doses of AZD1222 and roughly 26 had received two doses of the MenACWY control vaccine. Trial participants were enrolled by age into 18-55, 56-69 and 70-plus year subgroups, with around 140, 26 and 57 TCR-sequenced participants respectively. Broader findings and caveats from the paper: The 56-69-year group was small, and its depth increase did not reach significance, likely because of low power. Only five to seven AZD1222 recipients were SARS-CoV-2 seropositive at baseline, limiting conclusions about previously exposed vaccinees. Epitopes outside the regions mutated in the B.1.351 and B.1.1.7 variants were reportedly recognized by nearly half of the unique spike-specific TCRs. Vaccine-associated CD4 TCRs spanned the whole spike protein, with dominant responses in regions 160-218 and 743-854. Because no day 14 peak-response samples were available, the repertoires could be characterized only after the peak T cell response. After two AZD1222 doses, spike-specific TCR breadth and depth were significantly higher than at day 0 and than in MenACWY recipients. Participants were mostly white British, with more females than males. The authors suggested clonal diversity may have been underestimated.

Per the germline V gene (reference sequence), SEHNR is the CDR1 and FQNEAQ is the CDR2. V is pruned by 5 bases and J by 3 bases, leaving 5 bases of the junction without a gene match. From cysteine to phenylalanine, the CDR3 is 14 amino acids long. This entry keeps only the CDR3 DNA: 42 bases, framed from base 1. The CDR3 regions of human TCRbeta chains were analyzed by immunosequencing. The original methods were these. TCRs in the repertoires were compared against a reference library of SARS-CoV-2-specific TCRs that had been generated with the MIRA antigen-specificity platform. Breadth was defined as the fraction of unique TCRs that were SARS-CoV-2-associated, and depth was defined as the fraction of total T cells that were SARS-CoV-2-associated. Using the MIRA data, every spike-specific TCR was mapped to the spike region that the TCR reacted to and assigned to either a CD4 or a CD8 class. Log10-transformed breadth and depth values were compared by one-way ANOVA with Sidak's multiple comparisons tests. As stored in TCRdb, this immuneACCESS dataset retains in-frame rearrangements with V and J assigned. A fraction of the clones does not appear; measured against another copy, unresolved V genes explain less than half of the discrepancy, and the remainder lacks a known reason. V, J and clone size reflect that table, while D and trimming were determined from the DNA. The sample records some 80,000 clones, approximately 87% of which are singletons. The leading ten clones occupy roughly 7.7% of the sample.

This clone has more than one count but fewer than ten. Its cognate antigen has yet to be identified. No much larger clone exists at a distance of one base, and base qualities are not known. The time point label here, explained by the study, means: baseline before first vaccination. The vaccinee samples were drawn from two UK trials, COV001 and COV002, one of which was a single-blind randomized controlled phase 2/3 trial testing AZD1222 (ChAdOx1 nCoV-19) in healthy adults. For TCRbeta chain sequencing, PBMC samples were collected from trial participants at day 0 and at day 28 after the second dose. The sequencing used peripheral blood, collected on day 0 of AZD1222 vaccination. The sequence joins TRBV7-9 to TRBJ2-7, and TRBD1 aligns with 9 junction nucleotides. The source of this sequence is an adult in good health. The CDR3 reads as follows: CASSPGTGYYEQYF. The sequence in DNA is TGTGCCAGCAGCCCCGGGACAGGGTACTACGAGCAGTACTTC.